A single sample gave rise to the 14 T cell receptor beta chains below, sequenced in a study of shared clonotypes between healthy human individuals. Using immunoSEQ multiplex PCR, the repertoire was profiled, and TCRdb retains in-frame clones only, with some absent. The table lists roughly 490,000 clones, less than 80% of them singletons. The sequenced material came from PBMCs. The source is a woman aged 40-49 years in good health. Some clones in this sample may be carry-over from other donors' samples.

This chain links TRBV11-2 with TRBJ2-1, with 10 bases fitting TRBD2. The CDR3 extends over 17 amino acids. The germline V gene has CDR1 SGHAT and CDR2 FQNNGV. Losses at the gene ends were 2 bases for V and 8 bases for J; bases not matched to a gene: 12. CDR3 amino acids: CASSLWRASGSHDEQFF. The CDR3 DNA reads as TGTGCCAGCAGCTTATGGCGGGCTAGCGGGAGTCATGATGAGCAGTTCTTC.

The V call is TRBV9, the J call TRBJ1-2, with D unclear. CDR1 is SGDLS, CDR2 YYNGEE, per germline. The CDR3 loop spans 13 amino acids. V lost 3 bases, J lost 1 base, and 7 bases lay in between. As DNA, the CDR3 is TGTGCCAGCAGCGCCAGGATTAACTATGGCTACACCTTC. It is translated as CASSARINYGYTF.

A few counts support this clone. V usage is TRBV19 and J usage is TRBJ2-3; TRBD2 matches 7 bases. V dropped 6 bases and J dropped 0; count of bases not matched to a gene: 3. This CDR3 has 14 residues. Germline V gene data show CDR1 as LNHDA and CDR2 as SQIVND (reference sequence). This CDR3 is CASSGGTSTDTQYF. The DNA of the CDR3 is TGTGCCAGTAGCGGGGGGACTAGCACAGATACGCAGTATTTT.

The rearrangement uses TRBV10-2 and TRBJ2-7, with D perhaps assigned TRBD1 or TRBD2 (5 bases each). This CDR3 contains 13 residues. Germline loops: CDR1 WSHSY, CDR2 SAAADI. V was clipped by 4 bases and J by 7 bases, with 14 bases between them. CDR3 protein: CASSVGALGEQYF. DNA of the CDR3: TGCGCCAGCAGTGTCGGGGCCCTAGGGGAGCAGTACTTC.

V gene TRBV7-9 combines with J gene TRBJ2-3; unclear D gene. Trimming stripped 5 bases from V and 5 bases from J, with 11 bases between. The CDR3 contains 13 residues. CDR1 SEHNR and CDR2 FQNEAQ come from the germline V gene (reference sequence). CDR3 sequence: CASSPAAVDTQYF. The CDR3 nucleotides read TGTGCCAGCAGCCCAGCCGCGGTAGATACGCAGTATTTT.

The rearrangement uses TRBV2 and TRBJ2-3; D remains unclear. Germline-derived CDR1 and CDR2 are SNHLY and FYNNEI. The CDR3 loop spans 12 amino acids. Trimming shortened V by 3 bases and J by 6 bases, and 7 bases separated the two germline ends. The CDR3 is CASSDEVDTQYF. The CDR3 DNA reads TGTGCCAGCAGTGATGAAGTGGATACGCAGTATTTT.

This clone was observed a single time. The chain couples TRBV7-9 to TRBJ2-1; D might be TRBD1 or TRBD2, each matching 5 bases. Trimming removed 3 bases at V and 8 bases at J, with 14 bases between. This CDR3 is 14 amino acids long. CDR1 and CDR2 (germline): SEHNR, FQNEAQ (reference sequence). The CDR3 DNA is TGTGCCAGCAGCTTGGTGGGGGACCGGGATGAGCAGTTCTTC. Encoded protein: CASSLVGDRDEQFF.

CDR3 in DNA: TGCGCCAGCATCCACTTTGTGTATGGCTACACCTTC. Translation: CASIHFVYGYTF. The chain couples TRBV23-1 to TRBJ1-2; D gene unclear. TRBV23-1 is an open reading frame, and its role is uncertain. The length of the CDR3 is 12 residues. V was shortened by 7 bases and J by 5 bases, with 11 bases between the two germline ends.

Of note for this clone: A far larger clone differs by one base, so this is likely a read error. The gene calls are TRBV5-6 and TRBJ2-7; tentative D call: TRBD2 (5 bases). The CDR3 loop spans 14 amino acids. Germline V CDR1 and CDR2: SGHDT, YYEEEE. CDR3 nucleotides: TGTGCCAGCAGCCCCGGGGAGTTTGCCTCCGAGCAGTGCTTC. Its protein is CASSPGEFASEQCF.

V and J are TRBV5-1 and TRBJ2-5; possible D gene TRBD2, 7 bases. The CDR3 contains 14 residues. Germline CDR1 and CDR2: SGHRS and YFSETQ. V lost 2 bases and J 5 bases, leaving 13 bases between the germline ends. The CDR3 coding sequence is TGCGCCAGCAGCTTCACAGGGAGGGCTGAGACCCAGTACTTC. This sequence encodes CASSFTGRAETQYF.

About this clone itself: A much larger clone differs from this one at a single base, so this may be a read error. The rearrangement uses TRBV11-3 and TRBJ1-1, with D tentatively TRBD1 (6 bases). V was shortened by 5 bases and J by 1 base, with 8 bases between the two germline ends. Per the germline V gene, CDR1 is SGHNT and CDR2 is YENEEA. CDR3 size: 13 residues. CDR3 loop: CASSMTGNTEAFF. The CDR3 coding sequence is TGTGCCAGCAGCATGACAGGGAACACTGAAGCTTTCTTT.

This sequence joins TRBV6-1 and TRBJ1-1; 9 bases are a match to TRBD1. CDR3 length: 14 residues. The germline V gene encodes CDR1 MNHNS and CDR2 SASEGT. The trim removed 6 bases at V and 1 base at J, leaving 3 bases unmatched. CDR3 DNA sequence: TGTGCCAGCAGGGGACAGGGATCGAACACTGAAGCTTTCTTT. As protein: CASRGQGSNTEAFF.

The J gene is TRBJ1-1, the V gene TRBV29-1; maybe TRBD1 (6 bases). Germline lookup yields CDR1 SQVTM and CDR2 ANQGSEA. This CDR3 is 14 amino acids long. With 5 bases removed from V and 0 bases from J, the gap between germline ends came to 13 bases. Here the CDR3 DNA reads TGCAGCGTTCTTTTCGGGGGCATGAACACTGAAGCTTTCTTT. This sequence encodes CSVLFGGMNTEAFF.

This clone was observed a single time. V gene TRBV19 combines with J gene TRBJ2-3, with 12 positions matching TRBD2. V lost 6 bases to trimming and J lost 8 bases; unmatched junction nucleotides: 9. Per the germline V gene, CDR1 is LNHDA and CDR2 is SQIVND (reference sequence). The CDR3 is made up of 15 amino acids. CDR3 protein: CASSRTSGKFSTQYF. As DNA, the CDR3 is TGTGCCAGTAGCCGGACTAGCGGGAAGTTTAGTACGCAGTATTTT.